Sequencing of this T cell receptor (beta chain) was carried out in a study of shared clonotypes between healthy human individuals. Study-wide background: Per donor, three plates held CD4 naive cells, three held CD4 memory, two held CD8 naive and one held CD8 memory.

With regard to this clone: As yet, its antigen is unknown. Other DNA sequences in this specimen translate into the identical CDR3.

TCRdb's copy holds only in-frame clones and misses some; the assay was immunoSEQ multiplex PCR. The sample holds a few million clones; about 93% are singletons and the top ten take around 1.8%. Naive-designated CD8 cells lacked CD45RO, were positively enriched for CCR7, and omitted terminally differentiated effector memory CD45RA+ cells. Recent acute infections and vaccinations were absent in the healthy HIV-negative adult donors. The donors were all Caucasian adults (living in Nashville, Tennessee). General study results and limits: The rarefaction results pointed to incomplete sorted-subset sequencing despite large depth.

Specimen: naive CD8+ T cells from PBMCs. This sequence originates from a man aged 18 to 30 in good health. Some clones in this sample may be carry-over from other donors' samples.

The CDR3 DNA reads as TGTGCCAGCAGCCAAGGGTCCTACAATGAGCAGTTCTTC. The encoded protein is CASSQGSYNEQFF. The gene calls are TRBV4-2 and TRBJ2-1; D remains unclear. The ends were cut back, 1 base at V and 1 base at J, with 2 bases in the middle. The germline V gene encodes CDR1 LGHNA and CDR2 YNFKEQ. The CDR3 totals 13 residues.